This TCR beta chain was identified in a study of metastatic and nonmetastatic thyroid tumors. Turning to the study itself: Repertoires of blood and of tissue (tumor or nodule) from malignant and benign thyroid patients were compared.

Original analysis: Differences in CDR3 between clinicopathological groups were drawn on to build a classifier intended to discriminate distant-metastatic papillary thyroid cancer patients. TCRdb re-processed the PCR reads through MiXCR. TCRdb, rather than the study authors, made the V and J calls. The sample lists 30,000 to 40,000 clones, 18% occurring once. Findings and caveats of the study: Malignant thyroid tumors reportedly had TCR beta diversity that was significantly higher than in benign nodules, in blood and tumor.

Patients had received no treatment of any kind before thyroid surgery. Concerning this clone itself: Its specificity is not known.

Germline V CDR1 and CDR2: MGHDK, SYGVNS. The CDR3 is 12 residues long. The receptor comes from a male donor with papillary thyroid cancer or a benign thyroid nodule (not recorded which). Some clones in this sample may be carry-over from other donors' samples. What was sequenced was blood. The chain links TRBV25-1 to TRBJ1-2, with D possibly matching TRBD1 (6 bases). The CDR3: CSIRQGNYGYTF. The CDR3 DNA sequence: TGTTCCATCCGTCAGGGGAACTATGGCTACACCTTC.